This T cell receptor beta chain was retrieved from a study of blood T cell repertoires in COVID-19. Study details: T cells, B-cell-depleted T cells, or PBMCs provided the cDNA or gDNA that served as material.

This clone was seen just once. This same CDR3 is encoded by further DNA sequences in the sample. The CDR3 is 14 residues long. The germline V gene has CDR1 KGHSH and CDR2 LQKENI. The ends lost 3 bases at V and 4 bases at J; junction bases unmatched: 1. The table came from immunoSEQ multiplex PCR; TCRdb's copy has only in-frame clones and leaves some out. This sample has 250,000 or so clones; roughly four fifths occur once, and the top ten carry 3.4%. Sequenced sample: peripheral blood. The receptor was derived from a woman under 30 with acute or convalescent COVID-19. This chain links TRBV18 with TRBJ2-1; 9 bases fit TRBD2. CDR3 loop: CASSPTSGYNEQFF. The CDR3 DNA reads as TGTGCCAGCTCACCGACTAGCGGATACAATGAGCAGTTCTTC.